This T cell receptor beta chain was identified in a study of a mutant IDH1 vaccine in newly diagnosed glioma. With 1 base clipped from V and 0 bases from J, the junction kept 0 bases outside the gene matches. CDR3 length: 16 amino acids. CDR1 and CDR2 from the germline V gene are SEHNR and FQNEAQ (reference sequence). The protocol was immunoSEQ multiplex PCR, while the TCRdb copy is restricted to in-frame clones and leaves out a portion. In the table there are around 15,000 clones, around 91% of which are singletons. This sample's time point: baseline, week 1 (first vaccination visit). The treatment is: pre-vaccination baseline after standard-of-care therapy.

The material sequenced was PBMCs, taken from a glioma patient treated with radiotherapy, temozolomide or both. The rearrangement joins TRBV7-9 to TRBJ2-2; TRBD1 agrees at 9 bases. The origin of this receptor is a middle-aged woman with glioma. Some clones in this sample may be carry-over from other donors' samples. CDR3 nucleotide sequence: TGTGCCAGCAGCTTAGGGACAGGGGCGAACACCGGGGAGCTGTTTTTT. This sequence encodes CASSLGTGANTGELFF.